This T cell receptor beta chain emerged from a study of cytomegalovirus exposure and HLA in healthy donors. The study's findings and limits: There were several of the most significant clusters that appeared linked to common viral pathogens in a later analysis. Later analysis found that TCR beta chains associated with HLA were more clonally expanded than other, equally common chains. It was reported in a later analysis that an Asian-associated ancestry cluster showed fewer N-insertions than the 666-donor mean.

CDR3 length: 15 residues. Germline V gives CDR1 MNHEY, CDR2 SVGAGI. The germline V and J ends were trimmed by 5 bases and 0 bases, with 10 bases remaining between them. About this clone itself: Its antigen is as yet unknown.

The PCR employed 60 Vbeta primers together with 13 Jbeta primers. Sequencing was performed with immunoSEQ multiplex PCR; in TCRdb, only in-frame clones are kept and a portion is missing. This table holds approximately 280,000 clones, 80% to 90% found once. The genes are TRBV6-5 and TRBJ1-4; D might be TRBD1 (5 bases). The sequence was obtained from a man aged 35-49 years in good health and CMV-seropositive. Source material: PBMCs. The CDR3 spells CASSRDRATNEKLFF. CDR3 in DNA: TGTGCCAGCAGTCGCGACAGAGCAACTAATGAAAAACTGTTTTTT.